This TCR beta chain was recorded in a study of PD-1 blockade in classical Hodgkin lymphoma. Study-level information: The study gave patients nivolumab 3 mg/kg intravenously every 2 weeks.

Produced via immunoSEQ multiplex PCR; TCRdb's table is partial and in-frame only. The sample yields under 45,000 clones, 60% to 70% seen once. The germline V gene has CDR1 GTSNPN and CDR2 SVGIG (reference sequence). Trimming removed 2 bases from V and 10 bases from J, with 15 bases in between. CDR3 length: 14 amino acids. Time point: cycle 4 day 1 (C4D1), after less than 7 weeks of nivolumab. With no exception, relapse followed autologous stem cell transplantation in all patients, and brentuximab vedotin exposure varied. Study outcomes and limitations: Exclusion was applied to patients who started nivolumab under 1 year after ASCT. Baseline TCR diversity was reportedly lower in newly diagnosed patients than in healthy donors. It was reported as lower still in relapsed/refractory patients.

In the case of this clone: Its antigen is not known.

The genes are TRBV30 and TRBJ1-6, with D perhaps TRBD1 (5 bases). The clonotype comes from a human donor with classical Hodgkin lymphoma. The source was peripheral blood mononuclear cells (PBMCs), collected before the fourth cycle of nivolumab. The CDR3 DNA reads TGTGCCTGGAGTCCAGACAGAGGCAAATCACCCCTCCACTTT. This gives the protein CAWSPDRGKSPLHF.